Reported below is one T cell receptor beta chain. The entry originates in a study of PD-L1 blockade in urothelial cancer. For the study at large: Men with urothelial cancer arising in the bladder made up about nine tenths of the roughly 29 patients.

Generated by immunoSEQ multiplex PCR, the TCRdb table keeps only in-frame clones and is missing some. There are about 38,000 clones in the sample; about 93% occur only once, and 8.3% lies in the top ten. CDR1 SNHLY and CDR2 FYNNEI come from the germline V gene. The V and J ends lost 6 bases and 10 bases, in that order; junction bases with no gene match: 16. CDR3 length: 16 residues. This chain uses TRBV2 with TRBJ1-4; 8 bases match TRBD1. This receptor was obtained from a man in his 70s with urothelial cancer. The input for sequencing was PBMCs, taken around atezolizumab (anti-PD-L1) treatment. CDR3 nucleotide sequence: TGTGCCAGCAGGCCGACTGGGACAGGAGTGGTTGGAAAACTGTTTTTT. This codes for CASRPTGTGVVGKLFF. The whole variable domain, remainder taken from reference TRBV2 and TRBJ1-4, is EPEVTQTPSHQVTQMGQEVILRCVPISNHLYFYWYRQILGQKVEFLVSFYNNEISEKSEIFDDQFSVERPDGSNFTLKIRSTKLEDSAMYFCASRPTGTGVVGKLFFGSGTQLSVL.